This TCR beta chain appears in the sequencing data of a study of T cell responses to AZD1222 COVID-19 vaccine. Study-wide findings and caveats: Mostly white British, mostly female donors; authors suggested clonal diversity may be underestimated.

The CDR3 contains 13 residues. Here immunoSEQ multiplex PCR was the method, and the copy in TCRdb shows in-frame clones only, minus some. The table shows 95,000 to 150,000 clones, with around 87% occurring only once. As to this clone: Its antigen is currently unknown. The junction shows a germline mismatch at one end, possibly a read error.

V usage is TRBV12-3 or TRBV12-4 and J usage is TRBJ1-3; D is undetermined. The sequence derives from an adult in good health. This material consisted of peripheral blood, taken on day 0 of AZD1222 vaccination. CDR3 in amino acids: CASTQNPGNTIYF. The CDR3 DNA follows: TGTGCCAGCACCCAGAACCCTGGTAACACCATATATTTT.